This record concerns one T cell receptor beta chain sequence. This specimen belongs to a study of control samples from healthy donors and cancer patients. Here immunoSEQ multiplex PCR was the method, and the copy in TCRdb shows in-frame clones only, minus some. The data contain some 150,000 clones, under 96% of them singletons. The receptor was isolated from a woman in her 30s in good health. Sequencing was performed on blood.

The CDR3 loop is CASSLGGHGNTIYF. CDR3 sequence (DNA): TGTGCCAGCAGCTTAGGGGGGCACGGAAACACCATATATTTT. V usage is TRBV7-6 and J usage is TRBJ1-3; tentatively, D is TRBD1 (6 bases). The CDR3 is 14 residues long. V was trimmed by 1 base and J by 4 bases, leaving 8 bases between them. Looked up from germline, CDR1 is SGHVS and CDR2 is FNYEAQ.